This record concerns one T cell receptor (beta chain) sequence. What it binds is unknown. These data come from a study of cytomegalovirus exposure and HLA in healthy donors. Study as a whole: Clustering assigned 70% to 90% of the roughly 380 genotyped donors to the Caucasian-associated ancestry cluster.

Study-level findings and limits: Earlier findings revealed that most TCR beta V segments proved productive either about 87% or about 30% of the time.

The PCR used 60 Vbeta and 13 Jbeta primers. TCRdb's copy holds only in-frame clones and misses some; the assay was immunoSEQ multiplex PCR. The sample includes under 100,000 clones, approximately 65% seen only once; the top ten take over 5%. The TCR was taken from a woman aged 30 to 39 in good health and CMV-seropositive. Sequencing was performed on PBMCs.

The CDR3, as DNA: TGCGCCAGCAGCTTTGCGCATATTGGGGGGTCAAACACCATATATTTT. Protein product: CASSFAHIGGSNTIYF. The rearrangement joins TRBV5-1 to TRBJ1-3; D may be TRBD1 (5 bases). There are 16 residues in the CDR3. CDR1 and CDR2 (germline): SGHRS, YFSETQ. V was shortened by 2 bases and J by 6 bases, with 18 bases between the two germline ends.